This T cell receptor (beta chain) is from a study of blood T cell repertoires in COVID-19. Study-level background: PBMCs, B-cell-depleted T cells, or T cells provided the cDNA or gDNA that made up the material.

Assay used: immunoSEQ multiplex PCR; TCRdb lists only in-frame clones, some missing. The sample includes 200,000 to 250,000 clones, over 70% of them seen just once. CDR3 length: 15 residues. Germline-derived CDR1 and CDR2 are ENHRY and SYGVKD. V was shortened by 4 bases and J by 0 bases, with 12 bases between the two germline ends. During the 2 weeks before they entered the study, exposed participants had met someone with a PCR-confirmed or clinician-diagnosed COVID-19 case. This TCR was sampled from a woman under 40 who had been exposed to COVID-19. The gene calls are TRBV10-3 and TRBJ1-1, with a possible D match to TRBD1 (6 bases). Sequenced material: PBMCs or T cells enriched from blood (not recorded which). This CDR3 reads CAISGRTAVNTEAFF. CDR3 DNA: TGTGCCATCAGTGGAAGGACAGCAGTGAACACTGAAGCTTTCTTT.